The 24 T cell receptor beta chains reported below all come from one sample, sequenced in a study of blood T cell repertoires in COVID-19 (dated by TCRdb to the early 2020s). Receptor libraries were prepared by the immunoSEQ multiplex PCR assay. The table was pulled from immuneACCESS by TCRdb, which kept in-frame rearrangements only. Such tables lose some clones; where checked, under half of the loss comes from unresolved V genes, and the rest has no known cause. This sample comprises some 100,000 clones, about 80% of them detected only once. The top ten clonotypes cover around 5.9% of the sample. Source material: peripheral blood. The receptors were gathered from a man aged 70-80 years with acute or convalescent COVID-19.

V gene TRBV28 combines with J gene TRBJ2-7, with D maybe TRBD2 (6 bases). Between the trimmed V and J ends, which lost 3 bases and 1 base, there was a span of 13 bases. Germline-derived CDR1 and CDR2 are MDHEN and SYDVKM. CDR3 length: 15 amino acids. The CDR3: CASSLPQGGSYEQYF. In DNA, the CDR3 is TGTGCCAGCAGTTTGCCCCAGGGAGGATCCTACGAGCAGTACTTC.

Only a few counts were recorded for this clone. CDR3 sequence reads: CASSWAANYGYTF. The CDR3 DNA reads as TGTGCCAGTAGCTGGGCCGCTAACTATGGCTACACCTTC. V and J are TRBV19 and TRBJ1-2; D unresolved. Germline-derived CDR1 and CDR2 are LNHDA and SQIVND (reference sequence). The CDR3 length is 13 residues. V lost 6 bases to trimming and J lost 0 bases, with 8 bases between them.

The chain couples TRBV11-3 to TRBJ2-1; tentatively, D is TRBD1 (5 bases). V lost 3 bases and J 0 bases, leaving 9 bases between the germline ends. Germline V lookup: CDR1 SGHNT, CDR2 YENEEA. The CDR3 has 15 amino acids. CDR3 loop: CASSLAGPSYNEQFF. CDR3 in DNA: TGTGCCAGCAGCTTGGCAGGGCCCTCCTACAATGAGCAGTTCTTC.

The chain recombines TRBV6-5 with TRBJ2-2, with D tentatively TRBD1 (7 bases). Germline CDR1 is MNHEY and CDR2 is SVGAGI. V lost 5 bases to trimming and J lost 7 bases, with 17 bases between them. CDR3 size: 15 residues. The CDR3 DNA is TGTGCCAGCAGTCCCAGGACAGGCGGGAACGGGGAGCTGTTTTTT. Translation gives CASSPRTGGNGELFF.

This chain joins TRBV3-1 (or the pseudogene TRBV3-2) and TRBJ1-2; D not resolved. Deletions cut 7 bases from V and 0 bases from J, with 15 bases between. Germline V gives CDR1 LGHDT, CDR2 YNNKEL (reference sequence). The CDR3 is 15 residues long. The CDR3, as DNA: TGTGCCAGCATGCCGGTGGTTATAGCTAACTATGGCTACACCTTC. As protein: CASMPVVIANYGYTF.

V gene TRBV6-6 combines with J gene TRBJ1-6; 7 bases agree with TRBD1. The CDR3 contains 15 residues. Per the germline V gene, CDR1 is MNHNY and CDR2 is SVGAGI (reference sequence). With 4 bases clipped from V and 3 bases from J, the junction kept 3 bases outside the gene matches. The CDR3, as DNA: TGTGCCAGCAGTTGGGGGGACAGCTATAATTCACCCCTCCACTTT. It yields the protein CASSWGDSYNSPLHF.

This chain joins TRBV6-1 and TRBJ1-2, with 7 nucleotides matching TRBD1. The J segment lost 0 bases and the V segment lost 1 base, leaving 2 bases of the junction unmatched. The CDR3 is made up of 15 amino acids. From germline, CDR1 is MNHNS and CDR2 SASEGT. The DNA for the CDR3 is TGTGCCAGCAGTGAAGGACAGGGATCTAACTATGGCTACACCTTC. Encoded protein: CASSEGQGSNYGYTF.

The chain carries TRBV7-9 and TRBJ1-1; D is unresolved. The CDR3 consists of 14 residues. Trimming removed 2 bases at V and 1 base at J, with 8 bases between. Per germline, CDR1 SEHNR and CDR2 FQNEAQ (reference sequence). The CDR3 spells CASSLQEENTEAFF. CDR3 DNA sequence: TGTGCCAGCAGCTTACAGGAAGAGAACACTGAAGCTTTCTTT.

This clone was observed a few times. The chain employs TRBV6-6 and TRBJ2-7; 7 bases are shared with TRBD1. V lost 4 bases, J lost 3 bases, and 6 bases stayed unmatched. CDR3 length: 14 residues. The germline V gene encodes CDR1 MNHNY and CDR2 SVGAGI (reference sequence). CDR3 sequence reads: CASSSGTALYEQYF. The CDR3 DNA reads TGTGCCAGCAGTTCCGGGACAGCCCTCTACGAGCAGTACTTC.

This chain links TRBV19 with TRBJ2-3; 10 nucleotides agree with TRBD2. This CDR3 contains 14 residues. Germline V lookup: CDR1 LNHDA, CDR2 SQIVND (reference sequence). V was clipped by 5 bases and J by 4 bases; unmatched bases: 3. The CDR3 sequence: CASSLAGVSDTQYF. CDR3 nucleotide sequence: TGTGCCAGTAGTCTAGCGGGAGTGTCAGATACGCAGTATTTT.

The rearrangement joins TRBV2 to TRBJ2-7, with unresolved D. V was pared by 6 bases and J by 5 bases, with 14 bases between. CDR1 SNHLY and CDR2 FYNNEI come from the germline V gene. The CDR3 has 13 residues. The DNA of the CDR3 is TGTGCCAGCAGACAAGGTCAGGCTCACGAGCAGTACTTC. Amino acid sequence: CASRQGQAHEQYF.

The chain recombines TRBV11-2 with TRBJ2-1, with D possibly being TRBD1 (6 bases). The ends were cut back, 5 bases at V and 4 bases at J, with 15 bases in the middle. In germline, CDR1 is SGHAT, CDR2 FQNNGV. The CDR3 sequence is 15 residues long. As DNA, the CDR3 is TGTGCCAGCAGCATCCAGGGGATTGCTTACAATGAGCAGTTCTTC. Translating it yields CASSIQGIAYNEQFF.

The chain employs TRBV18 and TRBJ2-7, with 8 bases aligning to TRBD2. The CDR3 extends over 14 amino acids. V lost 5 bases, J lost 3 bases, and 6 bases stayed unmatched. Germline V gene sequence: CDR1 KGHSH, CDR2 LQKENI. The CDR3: CASSKRGLDYEQYF. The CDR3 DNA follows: TGTGCCAGCTCAAAAAGGGGACTAGACTACGAGCAGTACTTC.

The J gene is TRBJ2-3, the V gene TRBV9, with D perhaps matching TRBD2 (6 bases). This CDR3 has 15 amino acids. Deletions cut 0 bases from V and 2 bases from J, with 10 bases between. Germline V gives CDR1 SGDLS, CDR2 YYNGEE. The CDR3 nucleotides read TGTGCCAGCAGCGTAGCGGGAGAAAACACAGATACGCAGTATTTT. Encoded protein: CASSVAGENTDTQYF.

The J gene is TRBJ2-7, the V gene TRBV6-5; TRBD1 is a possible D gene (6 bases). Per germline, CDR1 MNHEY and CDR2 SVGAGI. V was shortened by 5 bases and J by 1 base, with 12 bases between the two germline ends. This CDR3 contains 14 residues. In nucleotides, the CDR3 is TGTGCCAGCAGTCCGAGAGGACAGTCCTACGAGCAGTACTTC. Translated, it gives CASSPRGQSYEQYF.

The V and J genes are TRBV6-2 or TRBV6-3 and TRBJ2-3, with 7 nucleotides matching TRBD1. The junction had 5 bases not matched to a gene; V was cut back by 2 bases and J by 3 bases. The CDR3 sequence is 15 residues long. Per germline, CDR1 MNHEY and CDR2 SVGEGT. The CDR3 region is CASSYRGRATDTQYF. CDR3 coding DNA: TGTGCCAGCAGTTACAGGGGGCGAGCAACAGATACGCAGTATTTT.

The CDR3 loop is CASSNLADFWDEQFF. The CDR3 DNA reads as TGTGCCAGCAGCAATCTAGCGGACTTTTGGGATGAGCAGTTCTTC. The V gene is TRBV11-2, the J gene TRBJ2-1, with 7 bases lining up with TRBD2. With V trimmed by 5 bases and J by 8 bases, 12 bases remained unmatched. Germline CDR1 is SGHAT and CDR2 is FQNNGV. This CDR3 is 15 amino acids long.

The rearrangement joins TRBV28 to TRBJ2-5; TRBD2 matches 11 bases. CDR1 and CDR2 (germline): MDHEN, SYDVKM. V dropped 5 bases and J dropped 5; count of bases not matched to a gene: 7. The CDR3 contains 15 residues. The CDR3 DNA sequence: TGTGCCAGCAGTACGCTAGCGGGAGGAGGGGAGACCCAGTACTTC. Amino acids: CASSTLAGGGETQYF.

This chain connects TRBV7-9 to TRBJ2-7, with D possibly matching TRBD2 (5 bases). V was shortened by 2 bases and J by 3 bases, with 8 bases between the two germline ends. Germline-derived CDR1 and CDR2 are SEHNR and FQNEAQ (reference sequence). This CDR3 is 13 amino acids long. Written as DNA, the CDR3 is TGTGCCAGCAGCTTAACGGACTTCTACGAGCAGTACTTC. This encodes CASSLTDFYEQYF.

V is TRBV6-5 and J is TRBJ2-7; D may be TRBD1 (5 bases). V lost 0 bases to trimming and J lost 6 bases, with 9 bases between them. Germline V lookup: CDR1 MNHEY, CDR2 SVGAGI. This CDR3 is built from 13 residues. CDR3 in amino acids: CASSYSPGSEQYF. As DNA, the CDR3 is TGTGCCAGCAGTTACTCTCCAGGGTCCGAGCAGTACTTC.

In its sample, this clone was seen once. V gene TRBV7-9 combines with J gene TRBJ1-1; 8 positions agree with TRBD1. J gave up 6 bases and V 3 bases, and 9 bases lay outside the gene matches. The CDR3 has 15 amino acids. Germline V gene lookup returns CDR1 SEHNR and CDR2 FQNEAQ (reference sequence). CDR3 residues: CASSLGRTGMPEAFF. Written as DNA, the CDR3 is TGTGCCAGCAGCTTGGGAAGGACAGGGATGCCTGAAGCTTTCTTT. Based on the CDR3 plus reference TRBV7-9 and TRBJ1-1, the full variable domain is DTGVSQNPRHKITKRGQNVTFRCDPISEHNRLYWYRQTLGQGPEFLTYFQNEAQLEKSRLLSDRFSAERPKGSFSTLEIQRTEQGDSAMYLCASSLGRTGMPEAFFGQGTRLTVV.

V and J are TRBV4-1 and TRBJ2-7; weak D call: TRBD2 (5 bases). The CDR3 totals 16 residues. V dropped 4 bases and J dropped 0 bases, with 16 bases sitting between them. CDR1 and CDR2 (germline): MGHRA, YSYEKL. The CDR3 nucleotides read TGCGCCAGCAGCCGGTTGACGAGCGGAGACTCCTACGAGCAGTACTTC. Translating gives CASSRLTSGDSYEQYF.

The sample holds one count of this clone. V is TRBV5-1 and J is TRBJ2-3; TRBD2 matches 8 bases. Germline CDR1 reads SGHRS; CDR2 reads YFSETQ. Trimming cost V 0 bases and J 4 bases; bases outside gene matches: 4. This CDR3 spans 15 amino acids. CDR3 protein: CASSLEPAGADTQYF. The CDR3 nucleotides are TGCGCCAGCAGCTTGGAGCCAGCGGGGGCAGATACGCAGTATTTT.

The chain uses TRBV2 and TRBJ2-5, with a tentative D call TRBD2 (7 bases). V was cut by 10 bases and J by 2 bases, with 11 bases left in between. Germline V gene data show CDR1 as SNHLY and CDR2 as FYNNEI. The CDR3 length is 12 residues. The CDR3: CAKRGGQETQYF. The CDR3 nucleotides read TGTGCCAAAAGGGGGGGGCAAGAGACCCAGTACTTC.